This TCR beta chain comes out of a study of blood T cell repertoires in COVID-19. About the study: T cells, B-cell-depleted T cells, or PBMCs supplied cDNA or gDNA.

CDR1 MDHEN and CDR2 SYDVKM come from the germline V gene. This CDR3 has 15 amino acids. Unmatched junction bases numbered 5, after V lost 4 bases and J lost 3 bases. Sequencing used immunoSEQ multiplex PCR; TCRdb keeps in-frame clones, though not all of them. The table shows 250,000 to 350,000 clones, with 86% occurring only once. The clonotype was recovered from a woman aged 45-59 years with acute or convalescent COVID-19. This sequence joins TRBV28 and TRBJ2-1; 8 bases map to TRBD1. Sequences were obtained from peripheral blood. The CDR3 loop is CASSSPGTGYNEQFF. The CDR3 DNA sequence: TGTGCCAGCAGTTCCCCCGGGACAGGCTACAATGAGCAGTTCTTC.